This T cell receptor beta chain was captured in a study of T cell responses to AZD1222 COVID-19 vaccine. Libraries were prepared by immunoSEQ multiplex PCR; TCRdb keeps only in-frame clonotypes and omits some of them. The sample has 240,000 or so clones, over 85% seen once. This clone was recorded once. Its matching antigen is unknown. Per the germline V gene, CDR1 is MDHEN and CDR2 is SYDVKM. Trimming took off 7 bases at V and 7 bases at J, with 13 bases between the two ends. The CDR3 totals 12 residues. Study-wide points: Targets within unmutated variant regions were reportedly found for nearly half of spike-specific TCRs.

The TCR comes from an adult in good health. The rearrangement uses TRBV28 and TRBJ1-2; unclear D gene. This sample comprised peripheral blood, obtained on day 0 of AZD1222 vaccination. CDR3 DNA: TGTGCCAGCACAATGCGGCCCCCTGGCTACACCTTC. It specifies CASTMRPPGYTF.